The entry below describes one T cell receptor (beta chain). Random-hexamer reverse transcription was applied to roughly 0.5 to 1 ug RNA. TCRdb re-derived calls from the immunoSEQ multiplex PCR reads in MiXCR, one entry per CDR3 protein. The table has hundreds of thousands of distinct CDR3 sequences, about 94% seen once. The sample originates from a study of CD8 T cells in Susac syndrome. From germline, CDR1 is LGHNA and CDR2 YSLEER. Germline trimming cut 1 base from V and 4 bases from J; bases unmatched to any gene: 7. The CDR3 consists of 16 residues. The sequence was obtained from a human donor with Susac syndrome. The sequenced material came from CD4+ T cells from PBMCs. This chain links TRBV4-3 with TRBJ1-1; 9 nucleotides agree with TRBD1. CDR3 in amino acids: CASSQVTGQGFTEAFF. For the CDR3, the DNA is TGCGCCAGCAGCCAAGTCACGGGACAGGGATTCACTGAAGCTTTCTTT.